This T cell receptor (beta chain) stems from a study of blood T cell repertoires in COVID-19. TCRdb's copy holds only in-frame clones and misses some; the assay was immunoSEQ multiplex PCR. The sample has about 300,000 clones; roughly 88% are singletons. Germline loops: CDR1 SGHRS, CDR2 YFSETQ. The CDR3 runs 16 residues. Between the trimmed V and J ends, which lost 0 bases and 7 bases, there was a span of 19 bases. The sample comprised peripheral blood. The TCR was taken from a woman in her fifties or sixties with acute or convalescent COVID-19. The rearrangement joins TRBV5-1 to TRBJ1-2, with D uncertain. This CDR3 reads CASSLAPAGGSSGYTF. The CDR3 DNA follows: TGCGCCAGCAGCTTGGCCCCTGCGGGTGGATCGAGTGGCTACACCTTC.